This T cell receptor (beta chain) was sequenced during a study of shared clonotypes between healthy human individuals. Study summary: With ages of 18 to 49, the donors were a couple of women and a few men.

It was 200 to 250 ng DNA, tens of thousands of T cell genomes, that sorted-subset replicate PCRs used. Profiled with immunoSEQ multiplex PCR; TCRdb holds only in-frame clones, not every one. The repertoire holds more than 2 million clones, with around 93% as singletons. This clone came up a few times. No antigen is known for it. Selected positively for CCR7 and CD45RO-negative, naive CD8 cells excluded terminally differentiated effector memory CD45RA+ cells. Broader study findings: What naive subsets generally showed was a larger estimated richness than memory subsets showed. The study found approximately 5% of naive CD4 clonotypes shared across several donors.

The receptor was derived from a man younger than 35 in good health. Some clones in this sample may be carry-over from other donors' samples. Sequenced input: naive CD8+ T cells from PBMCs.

The DNA for the CDR3 is TGTGCCAGCAGTACAGGGGGCCTGTCTGAAGCTTTCTTT. Amino acids: CASSTGGLSEAFF. The chain combines TRBV27 with TRBJ1-1; TRBD1 matches 9 bases. Germline-derived CDR1 and CDR2 are MNHEY and SMNVEV (reference sequence). V lost 5 bases, J lost 6 bases, and 4 bases stayed unmatched. The CDR3 contains 13 residues.